The 24 T cell receptor beta chains reported below all come from one sample, sequenced in a study of T cells in Graves' hyperthyroidism and ophthalmopathy. RNA transcripts yielded amplified TCR beta CDR3 regions. HTBI primers were used for first-round RT-PCR of the TCR CDR3. MiXCR, applied by TCRdb to the multiplex PCR reads, yields one record per CDR3 protein. The data hold around 520,000 distinct CDR3 sequences, with about 15% observed a single time. Source material: blood. Every receptor here comes from a woman aged 18-30 years with Graves' hyperthyroidism.

J is TRBJ2-3 and V is TRBV24-1; D is undetermined. There are 14 residues in the CDR3. V shed 2 bases and J shed 8 bases, with 13 bases lying between them. Germline CDR1 and CDR2: KGHDR and SFDVKD. In DNA form, the CDR3 reads TGTGCCACCAGTGATTACCGTACTACGAGTACGCAGTATTTT. This encodes CATSDYRTTSTQYF.

V gene TRBV28 combines with J gene TRBJ1-1; D is unclear. This CDR3 is 13 amino acids long. Trimming shortened V by 3 bases and J by 7 bases, and 12 bases separated the two germline ends. The germline gives CDR1 MDHEN, CDR2 SYDVKM. CDR3 DNA sequence: TGTGCCAGCAGTTTGGGTAAGAACGGTGAAGCTTTCTTT. Encoded protein: CASSLGKNGEAFF.

The V gene is TRBV6-2 or TRBV6-3, the J gene TRBJ2-7; no definite D call. Germline V gene sequence: CDR1 MNHEY, CDR2 SVGEGT. V gave up 2 bases and J gave up 3 bases, with 8 bases separating them. The CDR3 is 13 amino acids. The CDR3 nucleotides are TGTGCCAGCAGTTACGGACCTCTCTACGAGCAGTACTTC. Protein sequence: CASSYGPLYEQYF.

This clonotype was recorded at least ten times. The CDR3 reads CASSLDTLNTEAFF. The CDR3 coding sequence is TGCGCCAGCAGCTTGGACACCCTGAACACTGAAGCTTTCTTT. The gene calls are TRBV5-1 and TRBJ1-1; no definite D call. Trimming took off 0 bases at V and 0 bases at J, with 6 bases between the two ends. The CDR3 has 14 amino acids. Germline assignment: CDR1 SGHRS and CDR2 YFSETQ. The complete variable domain, with remaining parts taken from reference TRBV5-1 and TRBJ1-1, reads KAGVTQTPRYLIKTRGQQVTLSCSPISGHRSVSWYQQTPGQGLQFLFEYFSETQRNKGNFPGRFSGRQFSNSRSEMNVSTLELGDSALYLCASSLDTLNTEAFFGQGTRLTVV.

The genes are TRBV6-1 and TRBJ2-7; D unresolved. In germline, CDR1 is MNHNS, CDR2 SASEGT. The ends were cut back, 4 bases at V and 2 bases at J, with 9 bases in the middle. The CDR3 contains 13 residues. This CDR3 is CASSGAGTYEQYV. DNA of the CDR3: TGTGCCAGCAGTGGAGCAGGAACCTACGAGCAGTACGTC.

This clonotype was recorded a few times. The chain couples TRBV7-2 to TRBJ1-5, with a possible D match to TRBD1 (5 bases). V was shortened by 7 bases and J by 0 bases, with 7 bases between the two germline ends. CDR1 SGHTA and CDR2 FQGNSA come from the germline V gene. The CDR3 covers 13 residues. This CDR3 reads CASNQGSNQPQHF. For the CDR3, the DNA is TGTGCCAGCAATCAGGGTAGCAATCAGCCCCAGCATTTT. Drawing the rest from reference TRBV7-2 and TRBJ1-5, the complete variable domain is GAGVSQSPSNKVTEKGKDVELRCDPISGHTALYWYRQSLGQGLEFLIYFQGNSAPDKSGLPSDRFSAERTGGSVSTLTIQRTQQEDSAVYLCASNQGSNQPQHFGDGTRLSIL.

This clonotype was counted ten times or more. J is TRBJ2-7 and V is TRBV5-1; the D gene is possibly TRBD2 (6 bases). Germline assignment: CDR1 SGHRS and CDR2 YFSETQ. The CDR3 loop spans 16 amino acids. Trimming stripped 0 bases from V and 1 base from J, with 14 bases between. CDR3 protein: CASSLVTGAASYEQYF. The CDR3 DNA is TGCGCCAGCAGCTTGGTTACGGGAGCCGCGTCCTACGAGCAGTACTTC.

This clonotype was detected many times. This rearrangement joins TRBV27 to TRBJ2-5; perhaps TRBD2 as D (5 bases). CDR1 and CDR2 from the germline V gene are MNHEY and SMNVEV (reference sequence). The CDR3 covers 13 residues. Deletions cut 5 bases from V and 9 bases from J, with 16 bases between. CDR3 protein: CASSLSAPAAQYF. CDR3 nucleotides: TGTGCCAGCAGTCTTAGCGCGCCGGCGGCCCAGTACTTC.

This clonotype appeared many times. J is TRBJ2-3 and V is TRBV11-2; 7 bases map to TRBD1. The CDR3 contains 18 residues. Germline V gives CDR1 SGHAT, CDR2 FQNNGV. With 6 bases clipped from V and 0 bases from J, the junction kept 15 bases outside the gene matches. The CDR3 nucleotides are TGTGCCAGCAGTTATCACAGGGGAGAGGCTAGAAGCACAGATACGCAGTATTTT. It codes for CASSYHRGEARSTDTQYF. Full variable domain (rest looked up from reference TRBV11-2 and TRBJ2-3): EAGVAQSPRYKIIEKRQSVAFWCNPISGHATLYWYQQILGQGPKLLIQFQNNGVVDDSQLPKDRFSAERLKGVDSTLKIQPAKLEDSAVYLCASSYHRGEARSTDTQYFGPGTRLTVL.

There are many counts of this clonotype. V gene TRBV11-3 combines with J gene TRBJ2-1; 9 bases are a match to TRBD2. In germline, CDR1 is SGHNT, CDR2 YENEEA. CDR3 length: 16 residues. Trimming removed 5 bases from V and 6 bases from J; junction bases left unmatched: 11. The CDR3 nucleotides read TGTGCCAGCAGCCCCTTTGGGGCGGGAGGGCCCAATGAGCAGTTCTTC. It translates to CASSPFGAGGPNEQFF.

To note about this clonotype: This clone may be a read error of a much larger clone one base away. V gene TRBV2 combines with J gene TRBJ2-1; the match to TRBD2 covers 9 bases. The CDR3 covers 14 residues. Trimming cost V 8 bases and J 6 bases; bases outside gene matches: 8. In germline, CDR1 is SNHLY, CDR2 FYNNEI. In DNA form, the CDR3 reads TGTGCCAGCGGTGCGGTTAGCGGGAGCAATGAGCAGTTCTTC. Translating gives CASGAVSGSNEQFF.

This clonotype was recorded once. The chain combines TRBV5-6 with TRBJ2-3; possible D gene TRBD1, 5 bases. Looked up from germline, CDR1 is SGHDT and CDR2 is YYEEEE. CDR3 length: 15 residues. Trimming stripped 1 base from V and 3 bases from J, with 12 bases between. The CDR3 bases are TGTGCCAGCAGCTTGAAAGGGGTTGAAACAGATACGCAGTATTTT. It codes for CASSLKGVETDTQYF.

The chain uses TRBV5-6 and TRBJ2-1, with TRBD1 matching 11 bases. CDR1 and CDR2 from the germline V gene are SGHDT and YYEEEE. V dropped 5 bases and J dropped 4; count of bases not matched to a gene: 2. The CDR3 runs to 14 residues. The CDR3 sequence is CASRGTGGYNEQFF. In DNA, the CDR3 is TGTGCCAGCAGAGGGACAGGGGGATACAATGAGCAGTTCTTC.

This clonotype has ten or more counts. The V and J genes are TRBV18 and TRBJ1-3, with a possible D match to TRBD1 (5 bases). Germline CDR1 KGHSH, CDR2 LQKENI. The CDR3 is made up of 16 amino acids. Trimming removed 4 bases at V and 1 base at J, with 14 bases between. CDR3 in amino acids: CASSLVTEQSGNTIYF. CDR3 in DNA: TGTGCCAGCTCACTAGTGACAGAACAATCTGGAAACACCATATATTTT.

This clonotype came up a few times. This chain joins TRBV7-9 and TRBJ1-2, with D perhaps TRBD1 (5 bases). This CDR3 contains 14 residues. V lost 5 bases and J 6 bases, leaving 16 bases between the germline ends. Per the germline V gene, CDR1 is SEHNR and CDR2 is FQNEAQ (reference sequence). The CDR3 region is CASSPGSRVDGYTF. As DNA, the CDR3 is TGTGCCAGCAGCCCCGGGAGCAGGGTCGATGGCTACACCTTC. Combining the CDR3 with reference TRBV7-9 and TRBJ1-2 gives the whole variable domain DTGVSQNPRHKITKRGQNVTFRCDPISEHNRLYWYRQTLGQGPEFLTYFQNEAQLEKSRLLSDRFSAERPKGSFSTLEIQRTEQGDSAMYLCASSPGSRVDGYTFGSGTRLTVV.

This clonotype was found many times. The chain employs TRBV27 and TRBJ2-1, with 9 positions matching TRBD1. V lost 6 bases and J lost 4; bases outside the gene matches: 13. The CDR3 sequence is 17 residues long. From germline, CDR1 is MNHEY and CDR2 SMNVEV (reference sequence). The CDR3 DNA reads as TGTGCCAGCAGCCCCGGACAGGGGATTCGTCTTTACAATGAGCAGTTCTTC. Translating it yields CASSPGQGIRLYNEQFF.

The chain combines TRBV7-2 with TRBJ1-5; 7 positions agree with TRBD1. CDR1 SGHTA and CDR2 FQGNSA come from the germline V gene. The CDR3 length is 17 residues. J lost 1 base, V lost 5 bases, and 11 bases had no gene match. This CDR3 is CASSARGGGQSNQPQHF. The CDR3 DNA reads TGTGCCAGCAGCGCCAGAGGGGGGGGACAGAGCAATCAGCCCCAGCATTTT.

CDR3 in amino acids: CASSFGTGGMLRLQETQYF. The CDR3, as DNA: TGTGCCAGCAGTTTTGGGACAGGGGGGATGTTGCGCCTTCAAGAGACCCAGTACTTC. This chain joins TRBV12-3 or TRBV12-4 and TRBJ2-5; 11 positions match TRBD1. The CDR3 consists of 19 residues. V lost 3 bases, J lost 2 bases, and 14 bases stayed unmatched.

A few counts support this clonotype. V is TRBV4-1 and J is TRBJ1-1; the D gene is possibly TRBD1 (5 bases). This CDR3 has 15 residues. Trimming stripped 3 bases from V and 4 bases from J, with 15 bases between. Germline V CDR1 and CDR2: MGHRA, YSYEKL. CDR3 in DNA: TGCGCCAGCAGCCAGGCCCAGGAAAGGGGCACTGAAGCTTTCTTT. This gives the protein CASSQAQERGTEAFF.

There are a few counts of this clonotype. The chain couples TRBV3-1 to TRBJ2-1; TRBD1 agrees at 7 bases. The germline gives CDR1 LGHDT, CDR2 YNNKEL (reference sequence). Germline trimming cut 0 bases from V and 1 base from J; bases unmatched to any gene: 3. This CDR3 is 16 amino acids long. The CDR3 coding sequence is TGTGCCAGCAGCCAAGATGGGACAGCTTCCTACAATGAGCAGTTCTTC. Translating gives CASSQDGTASYNEQFF.

This clonotype was seen many times. The chain recombines TRBV5-8 with TRBJ2-1, with TRBD2 matching 13 bases. With V trimmed by 2 bases and J by 4 bases, 3 bases remained unmatched. The CDR3 is made up of 16 amino acids. Germline CDR1 reads SGHTS; CDR2 reads YDEGEE. CDR3 amino acids: CASSFGTSGVYNEQFF. Here the CDR3 DNA reads TGTGCCAGCAGCTTTGGGACTAGCGGGGTATACAATGAGCAGTTCTTC.

This clonotype was counted between two and nine times. This chain uses TRBV4-2 with TRBJ1-1; tentatively, D is TRBD1 (6 bases). Deletions cut 4 bases from V and 1 base from J, with 13 bases between. Germline assignment: CDR1 LGHNA and CDR2 YNFKEQ. This CDR3 is 15 amino acids long. The CDR3 loop reads CASSPTTGRNTEAFF. The CDR3 DNA reads as TGTGCCAGCAGCCCAACGACAGGAAGGAACACTGAAGCTTTCTTT.

Only a few counts were recorded for this clonotype. The chain carries TRBV5-1 and TRBJ2-4; TRBD1 agrees at 9 bases. The CDR3 runs 15 residues. Losses at the gene ends were 4 bases for V and 8 bases for J; bases not matched to a gene: 10. Germline V CDR1 and CDR2: SGHRS, YFSETQ. CDR3 loop: CASSTTGGPRDIQYF. The CDR3 DNA reads as TGCGCCAGCAGCACGACAGGGGGTCCCAGGGACATTCAGTACTTC.

This clonotype appeared many times. The V call is TRBV3-1, the J call TRBJ1-6; no clear D gene. Per the germline V gene, CDR1 is LGHDT and CDR2 is YNNKEL (reference sequence). V was pared by 4 bases and J by 5 bases, with 12 bases between. The CDR3 totals 15 residues. CDR3 protein: CASSLLWPDNSPLHF. CDR3 nucleotide sequence: TGTGCCAGCAGCCTCCTTTGGCCGGATAATTCACCCCTCCACTTT. Full variable domain (outside the CDR3, taken from reference TRBV3-1 and TRBJ1-6): DTAVSQTPKYLVTQMGNDKSIKCEQNLGHDTMYWYKQDSKKFLKIMFSYNNKELIINETVPNRFSPKSPDKAHLNLHINSLELGDSAVYFCASSLLWPDNSPLHFGNGTRLTVT.